This T cell receptor beta chain came from a study of beta chain features in type 1 diabetes. Sorting that relied on CD45RO/CCR7/CD25/CD127/CD95/CD27 yielded CD4+ naive, central memory, regulatory and stem cell-like memory cells. Since all of the isolated RNA was reverse transcribed, expressed TCRB transcripts were what got sequenced. Clones were sequenced by immunoSEQ multiplex PCR, and TCRdb holds only the in-frame ones, with some missing. The sample includes approximately 330,000 clones, 9.5% to 11% of them seen just once. This clone was picked up a small number of times. The germline gives CDR1 LNHDA, CDR2 SQIVND (reference sequence). V lost 7 bases and J lost 4; bases outside the gene matches: 7. There are 15 residues in the CDR3.

This receptor was obtained from a woman in her thirties in good health. The specimen was naive CD4+ T cells from blood. V usage is TRBV19 and J usage is TRBJ2-5; 12 bases line up with TRBD2. The CDR3, as DNA: TGTGCCAGTAAGGCCGGACTAGCGGGATCAGAGACCCAGTACTTC. Protein product: CASKAGLAGSETQYF.